These 22 T cell receptor beta chains were all obtained from the same sample, sequenced in a study of blood T cell repertoires in COVID-19. Sequenced by immunoSEQ multiplex PCR; TCRdb stores in-frame clones only, minus some. The data show some 520,000 clones, roughly 89% seen once. The sequenced sample was peripheral blood. Every receptor here comes from a man aged 18 to 29 with COVID-19, enrolled during active disease.

This clone is a singleton in its sample. This chain connects TRBV27 to TRBJ2-7; 8 bases fit TRBD1. Germline CDR1 MNHEY, CDR2 SMNVEV (reference sequence). V gave up 5 bases and J gave up 3 bases; unmatched junction bases: 9. This CDR3 is 15 amino acids long. This CDR3 is CASSRDRTGFYEQYF. CDR3 DNA sequence: TGTGCCAGCAGTCGAGATCGGACAGGGTTCTACGAGCAGTACTTC.

The chain couples TRBV5-1 to TRBJ2-5; 12 positions match TRBD2. Germline loops: CDR1 SGHRS, CDR2 YFSETQ. CDR3 length: 17 amino acids. The trim removed 4 bases at V and 1 base at J, leaving 8 bases unmatched. The CDR3 is CASSASSGRAPQETQYF. The CDR3 DNA follows: TGCGCCAGCAGCGCCTCTAGCGGGAGGGCCCCCCAAGAGACCCAGTACTTC.

The J gene is TRBJ2-1, the V gene TRBV2, with 7 positions matching TRBD2. V dropped 3 bases and J dropped 9; count of bases not matched to a gene: 11. In germline, CDR1 is SNHLY, CDR2 FYNNEI. The CDR3 totals 15 residues. The CDR3 DNA is TGTGCCAGCAGTGACTTGGTAAGCGGGGCGGGTGAGCAGTTCTTC. Its protein is CASSDLVSGAGEQFF.

The chain is built from TRBV4-2 and TRBJ2-3, with a tentative D call TRBD2 (6 bases). There are 15 residues in the CDR3. With 1 base removed from V and 3 bases from J, the gap between germline ends came to 11 bases. Germline assignment: CDR1 LGHNA and CDR2 YNFKEQ. CDR3 nucleotide sequence: TGTGCCAGCAGCCAAGGGCATCGGGAGACAGATACGCAGTATTTT. It specifies CASSQGHRETDTQYF.

The chain has TRBV3-1 (or the pseudogene TRBV3-2) and TRBJ2-1; D call uncertain. CDR1 and CDR2 from the germline V gene are LGHDT and YNNKEL (reference sequence). The CDR3 sequence is 14 residues long. Trimming removed 2 bases at V and 7 bases at J, with 12 bases between. The CDR3 reads CASSQRPRENEQFF. As DNA, the CDR3 is TGTGCCAGCAGCCAACGTCCCCGAGAAAATGAGCAGTTCTTC.

V and J are TRBV7-3 and TRBJ2-1, with D uncertain. Germline V gene sequence: CDR1 SGHTA, CDR2 FQGTGA. The V end was cut by 1 base, the J end by 7 bases, with 11 bases between. CDR3 size: 14 residues. The CDR3 protein is CASSLSAGLNEQFF. The CDR3 coding sequence is TGTGCCAGCAGCTTAAGTGCCGGTTTGAATGAGCAGTTCTTC.

This clone was seen a few times. The J gene is TRBJ1-1, the V gene TRBV14; no clear D. V lost 1 base and J 1 base, leaving 10 bases between the germline ends. The CDR3 spans 15 residues. Germline V gene sequence: CDR1 SGHDN, CDR2 FVKESK. CDR3 bases: TGTGCCAGCAGCCAAGTTACAAGTCAGAACACTGAAGCTTTCTTT. Translation: CASSQVTSQNTEAFF.

This chain connects TRBV18 to TRBJ2-5; 12 nucleotides align to TRBD2. The V and J ends lost 4 bases and 2 bases, in that order; junction bases with no gene match: 2. CDR3 length: 15 amino acids. Per the germline V gene, CDR1 is KGHSH and CDR2 is LQKENI. CDR3: CASSQLAGGQETQYF. Written as DNA, the CDR3 is TGTGCCAGCTCACAACTAGCGGGAGGACAAGAGACCCAGTACTTC.

The rearrangement uses TRBV11-3 and TRBJ2-7; 7 nucleotides agree with TRBD2. Per the germline V gene, CDR1 is SGHNT and CDR2 is YENEEA. The V segment lost 1 base and the J segment 4 bases; nucleotides outside the gene matches: 10. This CDR3 has 16 residues. CDR3 region: CASSLGLRTSFYEQYF. Here the CDR3 DNA reads TGTGCCAGCAGCTTAGGTCTCCGGACTAGTTTTTACGAGCAGTACTTC.

The chain joins TRBV6-5 to TRBJ2-1; 7 bases are shared with TRBD1. The V gene end was trimmed by 9 bases and the J gene end by 4 bases; junction bases not matched to a gene: 9. Looked up from germline, CDR1 is MNHEY and CDR2 is SVGAGI. The length of the CDR3 is 14 residues. The CDR3 is CASSGRGLYNEQFF. The CDR3 DNA is TGTGCCAGTTCGGGCAGGGGGTTATACAATGAGCAGTTCTTC.

The chain carries TRBV10-3 and TRBJ1-2; TRBD1 is a possible D gene (5 bases). The V gene's germline CDR1 is ENHRY and CDR2 SYGVKD. The CDR3 contains 15 residues. Trimming took off 3 bases at V and 6 bases at J, with 17 bases between the two ends. CDR3 loop: CAISEPDSPDHGYTF. CDR3 nucleotides: TGTGCCATCAGTGAACCAGACAGCCCTGACCATGGCTACACCTTC.

The V call is TRBV19, the J call TRBJ1-1; 8 nucleotides match TRBD1. Trimming at V came to 5 bases and at J to 2 bases, leaving 4 bases not matched to a gene. The CDR3 contains 14 residues. Germline V gives CDR1 LNHDA, CDR2 SQIVND (reference sequence). Written as DNA, the CDR3 is TGTGCCAGTAGTGTCGGACAGGGAAACACTGAAGCTTTCTTT. The encoded protein is CASSVGQGNTEAFF.

The count of this clone is one. V and J are TRBV2 and TRBJ2-1, with D unclear. Germline CDR1 and CDR2: SNHLY and FYNNEI. Trimming removed 4 bases from V and 4 bases from J, with 17 bases in between. The CDR3 is made up of 16 amino acids. CDR3 coding DNA: TGTGCCAGCAGTGCAGGTTGGCCCGTATTATACAATGAGCAGTTCTTC. It translates to CASSAGWPVLYNEQFF.

J is TRBJ2-1 and V is TRBV6-5; 8 nucleotides align to TRBD2. CDR3 size: 15 residues. V trimming: 6 bases; J trimming: 2 bases; junction bases outside the gene matches: 6. Germline V gives CDR1 MNHEY, CDR2 SVGAGI. In DNA form, the CDR3 reads TGTGCCAGCAGAAGAGCGGGAGTGGCCTACAATGAGCAGTTCTTC. Translated, it gives CASRRAGVAYNEQFF.

CDR3 nucleotide sequence: TGTGCCAGCAGTTACGAGCGGTCCCTGAACACTGAAGCTTTCTTT. This encodes CASSYERSLNTEAFF. This sequence joins TRBV6-5 and TRBJ1-1; D is unresolved. Germline values: CDR1 MNHEY, CDR2 SVGAGI. The CDR3 runs 15 residues. The V gene lost 2 bases and the J gene lost 0 bases, with 10 bases spanning the gap.

The chain is built from TRBV25-1 and TRBJ2-3, with 8 bases aligning to TRBD1. In germline, CDR1 is MGHDK, CDR2 SYGVNS. The V gene end was trimmed by 4 bases and the J gene end by 2 bases; junction bases not matched to a gene: 2. The CDR3 sequence is 14 residues long. The CDR3 region is CASSATGVTDTQYF. The CDR3 coding sequence is TGTGCCAGCAGTGCGACAGGGGTCACAGATACGCAGTATTTT.

V usage is TRBV14 and J usage is TRBJ2-5, with 9 bases aligning to TRBD2. In germline, CDR1 is SGHDN, CDR2 FVKESK. The junction had 7 bases not matched to a gene; V was cut back by 0 bases and J by 2 bases. There are 17 residues in the CDR3. The CDR3, as DNA: TGTGCCAGCAGCCAAGATAGAGCGGGAGGTAAACAAGAGACCCAGTACTTC. Its protein is CASSQDRAGGKQETQYF.

The chain carries TRBV10-3 and TRBJ2-1; tentative D call: TRBD2 (5 bases). This CDR3 is built from 13 residues. The V and J ends lost 1 base and 9 bases respectively, with 10 bases between them. In germline, CDR1 is ENHRY, CDR2 SYGVKD. Here the CDR3 DNA reads TGTGCCATCAGTGAGTACGGGGAATCTGAGCAGTTCTTC. Translating gives CAISEYGESEQFF.

Comment on this clone: This CDR3 is also generated by other DNA sequences in the sample. The rearrangement links TRBV24-1 to TRBJ2-7; D is unclear. This CDR3 contains 11 residues. The germline gives CDR1 KGHDR, CDR2 SFDVKD. Trimming stripped 6 bases from V and 3 bases from J, with 5 bases between. CDR3 nucleotide sequence: TGTGCCACCAGTTCGGGCTACGAGCAGTACTTC. Its translation: CATSSGYEQYF.

The rearrangement joins TRBV6-2 or TRBV6-3 to TRBJ1-3, with 9 bases lining up with TRBD1. The germline CDR1 and CDR2 sequences are MNHEY and SVGEGT. Trimming cost V 2 bases and J 3 bases; bases outside gene matches: 5. The CDR3 covers 16 residues. The CDR3 DNA sequence: TGTGCCAGCAGTTACCGTGGACAGGGGTATGGAAACACCATATATTTT. Protein: CASSYRGQGYGNTIYF.

The chain carries TRBV7-9 and TRBJ1-2, with TRBD1 identical over 8 bases. Germline CDR1 reads SEHNR; CDR2 reads FQNEAQ (reference sequence). This CDR3 region has 15 residues. V was pared by 5 bases and J by 4 bases, with 9 bases of the junction left unmatched. The CDR3 region has the DNA TGTGCCAGCAGCCCCAGACAGGGGCGGCCCTATGGCTACACCTTC. Protein sequence: CASSPRQGRPYGYTF.

The J gene is TRBJ1-2, the V gene TRBV11-2; D remains ambiguous. V gave up 4 bases and J gave up 5 bases, with 8 bases separating them. Germline loops: CDR1 SGHAT, CDR2 FQNNGV. CDR3 size: 12 residues. CDR3: CASSSHSYGYTF. As DNA, the CDR3 is TGTGCCAGCAGCTCCCACTCATATGGCTACACCTTC.